This T cell receptor beta chain was sequenced in a study of CDR3 diversity in severe acne. One entry per CDR3 protein, called by TCRdb with MiXCR from the PCR reads. This table has 85,000 to 120,000 distinct CDR3 sequences, approximately 47% appearing once. Germline values: CDR1 SGHTA, CDR2 FQGNSA. This CDR3 contains 15 residues. The V gene lost 1 base and the J gene lost 4 bases, with 12 bases spanning the gap. The sample holds many counts of this clonotype. This TCR was recovered from a male donor with acne. The rearrangement uses TRBV7-2 and TRBJ2-3; D might be TRBD1 or TRBD2, each matching 5 bases. Sequenced: blood. CDR3 in amino acids: CASSLGGTFADTQYF. The CDR3 DNA sequence: TGTGCCAGCAGCTTAGGGGGGACGTTTGCAGATACGCAGTATTTT.